The 8 T cell receptor beta chains listed next were all sequenced from one sample in a study of blood T cell repertoires in COVID-19. The protocol was immunoSEQ multiplex PCR, while the TCRdb copy is restricted to in-frame clones and leaves out a portion. The repertoire has 300,000 to 350,000 clones, approximately 92% of them found once; the top ten carry 6% to 7%. What was sequenced was peripheral blood. These receptors were taken from a woman aged 25 to 45 with COVID-19, enrolled during active disease.

The chain uses TRBV6-6 and TRBJ1-5; 10 nucleotides line up with TRBD1. Trimming at V came to 0 bases and at J to 6 bases, leaving 5 bases not matched to a gene. Per the germline V gene, CDR1 is MNHNY and CDR2 is SVGAGI (reference sequence). The CDR3 spans 16 residues. Here the CDR3 DNA reads TGTGCCAGCAGTTACTCAGGGGACAGGGGTGGTCAGCCCCAGCATTTT. Its translation: CASSYSGDRGGQPQHF.

The chain carries TRBV12-3 or TRBV12-4 and TRBJ1-5; D not certain. The CDR3 contains 13 residues. With 1 base removed from V and 4 bases from J, the gap between germline ends came to 5 bases. The chain's CDR3 is CASSLVRNQPQHF. CDR3 sequence (DNA): TGTGCCAGCAGTTTAGTCCGGAATCAGCCCCAGCATTTT.

This chain links TRBV6-5 with TRBJ2-1, with D possibly TRBD1 on 5 matching bases. The CDR3 loop spans 13 amino acids. V lost 6 bases, J lost 5 bases, and 11 bases lay in between. Germline V gene lookup returns CDR1 MNHEY and CDR2 SVGAGI. In DNA form, the CDR3 reads TGTGCCAGCAGCCAAGACAGTAACAATGAGCAGTTCTTC. This gives the protein CASSQDSNNEQFF.

The V call is TRBV6-1, the J call TRBJ2-3; a possible D gene is TRBD2 (5 bases). The V and J ends lost 2 bases and 2 bases respectively, with 11 bases between them. The CDR3 length is 15 residues. CDR1 and CDR2 from the germline V gene are MNHNS and SASEGT. CDR3 in amino acids: CASSESADYTDTQYF. CDR3 nucleotides: TGTGCCAGCAGTGAAAGTGCTGACTACACAGATACGCAGTATTTT.

V usage is TRBV7-8 and J usage is TRBJ2-3; 7 bases are shared with TRBD2. This CDR3 has 12 residues. Germline V CDR1 and CDR2: SGHVS, FQNEAQ. Germline trimming cut 5 bases from V and 8 bases from J; bases unmatched to any gene: 4. The CDR3 nucleotides are TGTGCCAGCAGCCCCGGGACTATTACGCAGTATTTT. Translated: CASSPGTITQYF.

The V call is TRBV7-9, the J call TRBJ2-7; D remains unclear. Germline CDR1 is SEHNR and CDR2 is FQNEAQ (reference sequence). This CDR3 has 14 amino acids. V lost 2 bases and J lost 7, with 15 bases in between. CDR3 sequence reads: CASSLSAVLEEQYF. The CDR3 DNA reads TGTGCCAGCAGCTTAAGCGCAGTTTTAGAAGAGCAGTACTTC.

The rearrangement uses TRBV15 and TRBJ2-1; D remains unclear. Trimming cost V 7 bases and J 7 bases, with 8 bases left between them. The CDR3 consists of 11 residues. Germline-derived CDR1 and CDR2 are LNHNV and YYDKDF (reference sequence). CDR3 region: CATTSFNEQFF. As DNA, the CDR3 is TGTGCCACCACTTCCTTTAATGAGCAGTTCTTC.

This clone has just a few counts. The chain employs TRBV14 and TRBJ2-3; maybe TRBD2 (6 bases). The V gene lost 4 bases and the J gene lost 3 bases, with 11 bases spanning the gap. The CDR3 length is 14 residues. The germline V gene has CDR1 SGHDN and CDR2 FVKESK. The CDR3 nucleotides read TGTGCCAGCAGCCGACGGGACTTTACAGATACGCAGTATTTT. Protein sequence: CASSRRDFTDTQYF.